The clone carrying this TCR beta chain was found a few times. This sample is part of a study of blood T cell repertoires in COVID-19. Study at large: COVID-19 samples, acute and convalescent, were from the United States, Italy and Spain. Sources were T cells, B-cell-depleted T cells, or PBMCs; the material itself was cDNA or gDNA.

After removal of 4 bases from V and 6 bases from J, the junction contained 6 bases not matched to a gene. The germline V gene has CDR1 SGDLS and CDR2 YYNGEE. This CDR3 contains 13 residues. Authors' data handling: The authors estimated nucleated cell counts from reference gene primer amplification. The data were produced by immunoSEQ multiplex PCR, yet TCRdb's version contains in-frame clones alone and is incomplete. The V and J calls and the clone size are those of that table, but D and trimming were determined from the DNA. This table holds hundreds of thousands of clones, about nine tenths found once. A Seattle source enrolled patients during active infection and followed them longitudinally.

The receptor comes from a woman aged 30 to 39 with COVID-19, enrolled during active disease. The sequenced sample was peripheral blood. This chain links TRBV9 with TRBJ1-2, with TRBD1 matching 7 bases. Written as DNA, the CDR3 is TGTGCCAGCAGCATCGGGACAGCGGATGGCTACACCTTC. Translating gives CASSIGTADGYTF.